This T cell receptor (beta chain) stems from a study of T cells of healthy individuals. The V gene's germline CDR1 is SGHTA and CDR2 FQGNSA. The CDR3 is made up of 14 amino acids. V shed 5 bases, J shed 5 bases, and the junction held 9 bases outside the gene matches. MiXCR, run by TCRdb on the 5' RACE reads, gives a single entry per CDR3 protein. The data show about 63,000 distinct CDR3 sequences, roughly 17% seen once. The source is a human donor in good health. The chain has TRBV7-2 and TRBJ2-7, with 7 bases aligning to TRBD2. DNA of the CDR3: TGTGCCAGCAGCATCACTAGCGCCAGGGACGAGCAGTACTTC. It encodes CASSITSARDEQYF.